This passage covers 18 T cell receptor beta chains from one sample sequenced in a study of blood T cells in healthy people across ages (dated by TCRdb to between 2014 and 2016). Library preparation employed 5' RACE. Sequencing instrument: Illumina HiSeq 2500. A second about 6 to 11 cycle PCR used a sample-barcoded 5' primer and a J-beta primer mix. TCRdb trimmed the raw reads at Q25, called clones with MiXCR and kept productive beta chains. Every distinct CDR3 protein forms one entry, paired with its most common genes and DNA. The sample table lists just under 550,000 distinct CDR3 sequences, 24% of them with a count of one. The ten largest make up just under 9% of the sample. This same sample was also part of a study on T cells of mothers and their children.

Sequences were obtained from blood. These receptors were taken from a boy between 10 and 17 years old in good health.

In DNA, the CDR3 is TGTGCCAGCAGCGCGGGGACTAGCGGGCTCCTCTTAAGCTCCTACGAGCAGTACTTC. Amino acid sequence: CASSAGTSGLLLSSYEQYF. The genes are TRBV7-2 and TRBJ2-7; 12 nucleotides match TRBD2. Looked up from germline, CDR1 is SGHTA and CDR2 is FQGNSA. The CDR3 totals 19 residues. The J segment lost 0 bases and the V segment lost 5 bases, leaving 14 bases of the junction unmatched.

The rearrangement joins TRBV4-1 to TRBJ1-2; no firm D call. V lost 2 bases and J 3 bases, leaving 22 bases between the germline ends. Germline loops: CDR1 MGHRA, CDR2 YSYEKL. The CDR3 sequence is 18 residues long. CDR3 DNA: TGCGCCAGCAGCCAATCCCGGACGGCAGCATCCACTGACTATGGCTACACCTTC. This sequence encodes CASSQSRTAASTDYGYTF.

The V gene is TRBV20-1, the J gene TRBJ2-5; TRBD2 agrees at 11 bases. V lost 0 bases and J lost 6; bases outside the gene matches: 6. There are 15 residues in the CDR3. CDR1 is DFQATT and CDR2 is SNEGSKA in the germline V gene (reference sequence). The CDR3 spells CSARERTSGSKTQYF. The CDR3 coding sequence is TGCAGTGCTAGAGAGAGGACTAGCGGGTCTAAGACCCAGTACTTC.

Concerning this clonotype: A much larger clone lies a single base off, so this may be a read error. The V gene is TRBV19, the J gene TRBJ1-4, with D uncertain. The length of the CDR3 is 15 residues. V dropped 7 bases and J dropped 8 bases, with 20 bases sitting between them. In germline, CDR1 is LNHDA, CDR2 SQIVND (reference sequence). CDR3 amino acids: CASNLLGGREEKLFF. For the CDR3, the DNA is TGTGCCAGTAACCTTCTCGGAGGGCGTGAGGAAAAACTGTTTTTT.

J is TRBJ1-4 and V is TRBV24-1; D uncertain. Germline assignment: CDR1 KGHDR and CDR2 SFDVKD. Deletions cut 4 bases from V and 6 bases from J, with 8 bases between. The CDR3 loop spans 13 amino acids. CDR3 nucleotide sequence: TGTGCCACCAGTGACCCCCCTGATGAAAAACTGTTTTTT. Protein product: CATSDPPDEKLFF.

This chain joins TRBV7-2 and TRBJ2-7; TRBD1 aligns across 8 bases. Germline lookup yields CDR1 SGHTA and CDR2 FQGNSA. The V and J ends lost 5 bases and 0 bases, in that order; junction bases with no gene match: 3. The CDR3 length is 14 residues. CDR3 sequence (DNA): TGTGCCAGCAGCAAGGGACAGGTCTCCTACGAGCAGTACTTC. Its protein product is CASSKGQVSYEQYF. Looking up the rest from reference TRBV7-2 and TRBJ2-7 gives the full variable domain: GAGVSQSPSNKVTEKGKDVELRCDPISGHTALYWYRQSLGQGLEFLIYFQGNSAPDKSGLPSDRFSAERTGGSVSTLTIQRTQQEDSAVYLCASSKGQVSYEQYFGPGTRLTVT.

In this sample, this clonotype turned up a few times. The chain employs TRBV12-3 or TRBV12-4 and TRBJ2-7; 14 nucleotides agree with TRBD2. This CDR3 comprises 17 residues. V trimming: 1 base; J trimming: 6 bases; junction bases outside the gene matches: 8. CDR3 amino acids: CASSLEGLAGAVREQYF. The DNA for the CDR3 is TGTGCCAGCAGTTTAGAGGGACTAGCGGGAGCTGTCCGCGAGCAGTACTTC.

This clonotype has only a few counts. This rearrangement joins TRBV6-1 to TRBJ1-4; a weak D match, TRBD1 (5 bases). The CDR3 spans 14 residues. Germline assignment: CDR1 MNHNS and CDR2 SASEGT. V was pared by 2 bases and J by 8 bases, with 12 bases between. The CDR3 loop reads CASSERYWGEKLFF. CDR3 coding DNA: TGTGCCAGCAGTGAAAGATACTGGGGGGAAAAACTGTTTTTT.

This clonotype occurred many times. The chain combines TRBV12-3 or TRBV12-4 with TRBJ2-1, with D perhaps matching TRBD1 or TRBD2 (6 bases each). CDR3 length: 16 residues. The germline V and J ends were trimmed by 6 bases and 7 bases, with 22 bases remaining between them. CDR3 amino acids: CASSSGAGFGENEQFF. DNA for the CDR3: TGTGCCAGCAGCTCGGGGGCGGGGTTCGGGGAGAATGAGCAGTTCTTC.

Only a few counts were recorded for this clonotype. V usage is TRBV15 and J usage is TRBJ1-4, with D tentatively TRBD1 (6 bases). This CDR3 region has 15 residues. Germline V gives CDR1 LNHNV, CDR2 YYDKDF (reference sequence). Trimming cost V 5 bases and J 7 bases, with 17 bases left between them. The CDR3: CATSPGDIRTEKLFF. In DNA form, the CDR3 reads TGTGCCACCAGCCCAGGGGACATACGAACTGAAAAACTGTTTTTT.

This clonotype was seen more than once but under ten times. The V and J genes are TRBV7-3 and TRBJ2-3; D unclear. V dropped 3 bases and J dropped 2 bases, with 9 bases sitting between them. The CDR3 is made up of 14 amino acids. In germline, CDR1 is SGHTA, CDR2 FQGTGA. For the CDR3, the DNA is TGTGCCAGCAGCTTCGAACAAACCACAGATACGCAGTATTTT. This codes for CASSFEQTTDTQYF.

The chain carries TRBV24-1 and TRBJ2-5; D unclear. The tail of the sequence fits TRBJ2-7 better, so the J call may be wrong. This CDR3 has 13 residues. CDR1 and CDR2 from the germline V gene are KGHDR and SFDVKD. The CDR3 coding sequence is TGTGCGACCTCTGCAGCAGAGGACTACGAGCAGTACTTC. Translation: CATSAAEDYEQYF.

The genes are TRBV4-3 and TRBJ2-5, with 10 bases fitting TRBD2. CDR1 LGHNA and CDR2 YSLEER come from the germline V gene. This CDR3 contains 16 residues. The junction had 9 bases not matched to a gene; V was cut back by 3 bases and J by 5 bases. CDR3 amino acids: CASSQDGTAGGETQYF. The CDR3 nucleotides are TGCGCCAGCAGCCAGGACGGTACAGCGGGAGGGGAGACCCAGTACTTC.

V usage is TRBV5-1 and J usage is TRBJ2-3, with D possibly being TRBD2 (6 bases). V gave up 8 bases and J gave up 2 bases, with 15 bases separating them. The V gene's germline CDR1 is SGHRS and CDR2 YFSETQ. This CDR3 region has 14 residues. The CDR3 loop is CASSVLADTDTQYF. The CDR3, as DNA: TGCGCCAGTTCGGTACTAGCTGACACAGATACGCAGTATTTT.

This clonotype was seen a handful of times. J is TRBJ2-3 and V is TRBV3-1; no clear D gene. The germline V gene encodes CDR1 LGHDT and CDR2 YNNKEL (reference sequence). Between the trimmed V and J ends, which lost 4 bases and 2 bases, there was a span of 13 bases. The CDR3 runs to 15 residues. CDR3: CASSRMEFATDTQYF. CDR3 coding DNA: TGTGCCAGCAGCCGTATGGAATTCGCCACAGATACGCAGTATTTT.

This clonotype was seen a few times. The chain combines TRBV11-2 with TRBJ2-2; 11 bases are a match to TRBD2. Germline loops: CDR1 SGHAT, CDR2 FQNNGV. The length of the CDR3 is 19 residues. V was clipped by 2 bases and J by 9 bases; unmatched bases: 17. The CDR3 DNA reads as TGTGCCAGCAGCTTAATGTGGGCTAGCGGGGGGCCGAAGGAAAGGGAGCTGTTTTTT. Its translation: CASSLMWASGGPKERELFF.

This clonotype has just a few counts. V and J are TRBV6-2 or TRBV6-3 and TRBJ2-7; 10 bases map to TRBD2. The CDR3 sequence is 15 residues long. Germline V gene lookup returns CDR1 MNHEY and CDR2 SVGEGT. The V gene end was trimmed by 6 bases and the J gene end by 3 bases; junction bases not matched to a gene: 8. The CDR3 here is CASRPAGGFNYEQYF. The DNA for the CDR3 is TGTGCCAGCAGACCAGCGGGAGGGTTTAACTACGAGCAGTACTTC.

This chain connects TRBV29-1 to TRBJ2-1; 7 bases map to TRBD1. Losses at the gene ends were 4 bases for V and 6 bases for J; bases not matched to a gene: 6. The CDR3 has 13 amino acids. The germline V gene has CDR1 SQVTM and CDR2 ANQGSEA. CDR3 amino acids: CSVGEGQSNEQFF. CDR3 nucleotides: TGCAGCGTTGGAGAGGGACAGAGCAATGAGCAGTTCTTC.